The T cell receptor beta chain under discussion was sequenced for a study of T cells after somatic rescue of genetic block. This CDR3 spans 21 amino acids. The ends lost 1 base at V and 0 bases at J; junction bases unmatched: 16. Germline assignment: CDR1 LNHNV and CDR2 YYDKDF (reference sequence). Here immunoSEQ multiplex PCR was the method, and the copy in TCRdb shows in-frame clones only, minus some. The sample lists roughly 58,000 clones; approximately 96% were seen once. This TCR was sampled from a child in the first two years of life. The sample was peripheral blood mononuclear cells (PBMCs). The gene calls are TRBV15 and TRBJ2-1; 9 nucleotides line up with TRBD2. The CDR3 nucleotides read TGTGCCACCAGCAGAGGTCTTTTCAGAGTAGCGGGAGACCTCTCCTACAATGAGCAGTTCTTC. Protein: CATSRGLFRVAGDLSYNEQFF.